The T cell receptor (beta chain) described here comes from a study of blood T cells in healthy people across ages. Findings and caveats of the study: Researchers judged that diversity estimates from one million T cells fell short of true values. Unsorted PBMCs blocked a conclusive comparison of naive and antigen-experienced cells.

To note about this clonotype: What it recognizes is unknown.

For the second PCR, which ran for 7 to 11 cycles, a sample-barcoded 5' primer and a J-beta primer mix were used. TCRdb re-analysed the 5' RACE reads in MiXCR, keeping a single row per CDR3 protein. The sample yields about 1.1 million distinct CDR3 sequences, 30% to 40% seen once. The V end was cut by 6 bases, the J end by 3 bases, with 11 bases between. CDR1 and CDR2 from the germline V gene are SNHLY and FYNNEI. CDR3 length: 13 residues. Sequencing was carried out using blood. The chain joins TRBV2 to TRBJ1-1; no firm D call. The sequence was collected from a man aged 18 to 29 in good health. The CDR3 bases are TGTGCCAGCAGGCTGGTCAGAGACACTGAAGCTTTCTTT. Encoded protein: CASRLVRDTEAFF.